What follows describes a single T cell receptor beta chain. Its antigen target is currently unknown. No base-level quality is on record; no much larger clone is a single base apart. Preparation of the library involved the immunoSEQ multiplex PCR assay. The multiplex PCR relied on a mix of 60 forward primers for TCR Vbeta segments and 13 reverse primers for TCR Jbeta segments. The CDR3 region of rearranged TCR beta genes was amplified from genomic DNA with a multiplex PCR assay. The Illumina HiSeq System was used to sequence the amplified TCR beta libraries as 87-base-pair reads. The authors' pipeline ran thus. In a later analysis, tens of millions of unique TCR beta chains were counted across the roughly 700 repertoires, and about 10 million of these chains were shared by at least two donors. To remove PCR and sequencing errors, raw reads were error-corrected and collapsed into unique sequences using a nearest-neighbor algorithm that merged closely related sequences. Alignment of CDR3 sequences to IMGT reference sequences was used to assign V, D and J gene segments. For a sequence to be retained, a match of at least six nucleotides was required to both a V gene segment and a J gene segment. Rearrangements were called productive when the CDR3 lacked stop codons and stayed in frame with V and J; all others were non-productive. CDR3 was defined by IMGT convention, running from the second conserved V-encoded cysteine to the conserved J-encoded phenylalanine. The earlier analysis of roughly 590 of the donors excluded any sequence lacking an unambiguous match to a single V gene segment. In an earlier analysis of around 590 of the donors, a V segment was called functional when productive rearrangements were above 56.7%, and segregating when the standard deviation between donors exceeded 5%. A statistical classification framework was developed to diagnose cytomegalovirus status using the catalog of TCR beta chain sequences. In a later analysis, TCR nucleotide sequences were compared against IMGT/GENE-DB human TR gene sequences so that V and J genes could be assigned. A later analysis assigned CDR3 sequences and most-parsimonious VDJ recombination scenarios with the TCRdist pipeline. In a later analysis, every TCR beta chain was defined by the combination of its CDR3 amino acid sequence and its V-gene family, and reads without a unique V-gene family were dropped. To address suspected cross-contamination and a sequencing artifact, a later analysis removed under 600 highly shared, low-generation-probability nucleotide sequences. In a later analysis, a clonal expansion index for each public chain was calculated from normalized within-repertoire ranks of inferred template counts. In a later analysis, generation probabilities were computed using a VDJ recombination model fitted to out-of-frame rearrangements, and the results were checked against IGoR. A later analysis scored TCR-TCR, TCR-HLA and TCR-CMV co-occurrence with hypergeometric tests, applying a repertoire-size bias correction to TCR pairs. To estimate false discovery rates, a later analysis permuted the HLA or CMV assignments 20 times. A later analysis grouped co-occurring TCRs with DBSCAN, adding TCRdist sequence similarity when clustering within HLA-allele-positive subsets. For co-occurrence clustering, repertoires with fewer than 30,000 or more than 120,000 public chains were excluded, along with about five repertoires with anomalous nucleotide sharing. Entries here come from immuneACCESS through TCRdb and include only in-frame sequences with V and J called. Some clones fail to appear in such tables; in the studies checked, an unresolved V gene covers under half of the shortfall, and the cause of the remainder is unknown. V, J and clone size are those of that table, while D and trimming were read from the DNA. Present in this sample are about 100,000 clones, about 75% of which were seen just once. The top ten clonotypes cover around 7% of the sample.

The sample originates from a study of cytomegalovirus exposure and HLA in healthy donors (dated by TCRdb to about 2017). Context from the whole study: In an earlier analysis of fewer than 750 of the donors, about 260 Gb of sequence data and approximately 120 million unique TCR beta sequences from 180 million or so T cells were reported. The number of typed donors differed by locus: about 620-640 for A, B, C, DRB1 and DQB1; approximately 540 for DQA1; roughly 600 for DPA1; and around 470 for DPB1. Five DR-DQ haplotypes were handled as single units for association and clustering, since linkage in the cohort was strong. All discovery cohort repertoires had been generated on a single sequencing platform. Both class I and class II loci were covered by HLA typing, at four-digit resolution. In addition to the first cohort of roughly 670 subjects, a separate validation cohort of under 150 different subjects was used. A later genetic analysis took genome-wide SNP genotypes for about three fifths of the 666 donors and used that subset as a discovery cohort. To predict cytomegalovirus infection status, the study brought together high-throughput TCR immunosequencing, statistical association of individual TCRs with disease status, and machine learning. About 320 gigabases of sequencing data and approximately 80 million unique TCR sequences were included in an early release covering 550 to 650 HLA-typed donors. The later analysis used no new phenotypic data to find candidate immune exposures, relying instead on TCR beta sequences and their occurrence across donors. To study patterns of TCR occurrence, a later analysis re-analyzed previously published TCR beta repertoires from 666 donors and added high-resolution HLA genotyping. Among roughly 370 genotyped donors of the cohort, an average of approximately 240,000 unique TCR beta nucleotide sequences were sequenced per donor, roughly a sixth of them non-productive. Alongside the repertoire data, information on donor age, sex, ethnicity and CMV serostatus was compiled. An earlier analysis of 500 to 750 of the donors applied high-throughput TCR beta sequencing to assess whether each TCR beta V gene segment acted as functional or pseudogenic. The study aimed to test whether cataloging public T cell receptors could reveal signatures of past pathogen exposure. Using immunosequencing, the study profiled T cell repertoires from roughly 650 subjects and related those repertoires to cytomegalovirus serostatus. The genetic ancestry cluster associated with self-reported Caucasian donors included around 76% of the roughly 380 genotyped donors. The full study reports these points: A further reported finding was that TCR beta sequences accurately predicted the HLA-A and HLA-B alleles for most subjects in the first cohort. Cytomegalovirus status was reported to be diagnosed by the classifier with high specificity and sensitivity in both the original and validation cohorts. Correlated functional status among segregating V segments might reflect linkage disequilibrium, but an unknown experimental factor could not be ruled out. Because some donors lacked HLA typing at each locus, the association tests relied only on the typed subset. A later analysis associated 16,951 TCR beta sequences with specific HLA alleles at a false discovery rate of 0.05. A group of highly shared sequence variants was considered likely to be a technical artifact of the sequencing pipeline. According to a later analysis, most CMV-associated TCR beta chains appeared to be HLA-restricted, and the HLA associations seemed to be driven largely by CMV exposure. Most TCR sequences were seen in very few donors, while some public TCRs were found in many individuals. Roughly uniform sequencing depth across donors was assumed in presence/absence analyses, although this assumption may not hold. In vitro tests confirmed that a few of the cytomegalovirus-associated TCR beta chains recognize cytomegalovirus antigens. In a later analysis, HLA-associated TCR beta chains were found to be more clonally expanded and to have lower generation probabilities than equally common non-associated chains. In a later analysis, the rate of TCR association differed among HLA loci, with DRB1 alleles having the most associated TCRs and HLA-C alleles having the fewest. CMV serostatus was the only immune exposure information available for the cohort. The cohort was sequenced for TCR beta chains only, and without alpha or paired-chain data the features that could be detected were limited. The authors suggested that the approach could potentially be generalized to other disease states and immunological phenotypes. V-gene and J-gene trimming of TCR beta chains was associated with a missense DCLRE1C variant in a later genetic analysis, and the association was replicated in an independent cohort. Assigning TCR associations to individual alleles was difficult when HLA alleles, especially DR and DQ, strongly co-occurred. A later analysis reported that several top co-occurrence clusters appeared linked to parvovirus B19, influenza, CMV and Epstein-Barr virus. In an earlier analysis of some 550 of the donors, most TCR beta V segments were observed in productive rearrangements about 87% or about 30% of the time, broadly matching IMGT annotations. Because the 87-base-pair reads could not distinguish some IMGT-functional V segments, including TRBV6-2 and TRBV6-3, those segments were excluded. In the study, roughly 160 TCR beta chains were listed as associated with cytomegalovirus. The earlier analysis of nearly 600 of the donors excluded about 16 rarely observed V segments, including chromosome 9 orphons, because counts were too low. According to a later genetic analysis, donors in an Asian-associated ancestry cluster had fewer N-insertions in productive TCRs than the roughly 700-donor mean.

The cohort comprised some 680 healthy bone marrow donors. At the time of sampling, all cohort members were nominally healthy, though unrecorded immune exposures were likely present. The donor tested CMV seropositive, placing the donor among the roughly 300 seropositive members of the cohort. A peripheral blood sample was provided by each donor, and peripheral blood mononuclear cells were used for TCR beta sequencing. Genomic DNA extraction from the blood cell samples was performed with the Qiagen DNeasy Blood Extraction Kit. Compared with germline, V lacks 6 bases and J lacks 9 bases; bases without a gene match: 13. CDR1 MDHEN and CDR2 SYDVKM were looked up in the germline V gene. The CDR3 runs 16 residues from the cysteine to the phenylalanine. The kept DNA is CDR3 alone, 48 bases in frame from the first base.

The sequenced sample consisted of PBMCs. This sequence originates from a man in his forties in good health and CMV-seropositive. This chain is built from TRBV28 and TRBJ2-1, with 11 junctional bases fitting TRBD2. The CDR3 here reads CASRSPTSGRRGEQFF. The sequenced DNA is TGTGCCAGCAGATCACCCACTAGCGGGAGAAGAGGTGAGCAGTTCTTC.